The clone carrying this TCR beta chain was seen only a few times. No antigen is known for it. These data belong to a study of blood T cells in healthy people across ages. As for the study in general: Every two T cells gave about one barcoded beta molecule via template switching. Study-level points and caveats: With age, beta diversity per million T cells declined roughly linearly, significantly by 30 to 40.

The CDR3 is 16 amino acids. The germline CDR1 and CDR2 sequences are SGHDT and YYEEEE. V was clipped by 0 bases and J by 6 bases; unmatched bases: 3. Per sample, a minimum of 6 million PBMCs were isolated. A second PCR, run for about 6 to 11 cycles, used a sample-barcoded 5' primer plus a J-beta primer mix. TCRdb fed the 5' RACE reads into MiXCR, producing one record per CDR3 protein. The sample holds around 1,500,000 distinct CDR3 sequences, about 40% seen once. This sequence originates from a young woman in good health. Specimen: blood. The chain links TRBV5-6 to TRBJ2-4, with 13 bases that match TRBD2. CDR3 loop: CASSLELAGGRNIQYF. As DNA, the CDR3 is TGTGCCAGCAGCTTGGAACTAGCGGGAGGGCGAAACATTCAGTACTTC.